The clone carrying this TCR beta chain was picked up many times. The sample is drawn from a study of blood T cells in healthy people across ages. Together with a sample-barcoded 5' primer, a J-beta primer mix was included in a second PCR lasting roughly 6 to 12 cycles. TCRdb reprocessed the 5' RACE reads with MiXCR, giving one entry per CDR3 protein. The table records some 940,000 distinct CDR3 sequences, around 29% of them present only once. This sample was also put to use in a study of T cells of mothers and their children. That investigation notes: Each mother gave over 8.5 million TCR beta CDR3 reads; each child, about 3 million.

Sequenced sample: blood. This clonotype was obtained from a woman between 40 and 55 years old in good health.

The CDR3 DNA reads TGTGCCAGCAGACGGGACGGCTCCTACGAGCAGTACTTC. Protein product: CASRRDGSYEQYF. The chain recombines TRBV6-1 with TRBJ2-7, with D tentatively TRBD1 or TRBD2 (5 bases each). This CDR3 comprises 13 residues. The V end lost 6 bases, the J end lost 0 bases, and 9 bases lay between the germline ends. Germline CDR1 reads MNHNS; CDR2 reads SASEGT.